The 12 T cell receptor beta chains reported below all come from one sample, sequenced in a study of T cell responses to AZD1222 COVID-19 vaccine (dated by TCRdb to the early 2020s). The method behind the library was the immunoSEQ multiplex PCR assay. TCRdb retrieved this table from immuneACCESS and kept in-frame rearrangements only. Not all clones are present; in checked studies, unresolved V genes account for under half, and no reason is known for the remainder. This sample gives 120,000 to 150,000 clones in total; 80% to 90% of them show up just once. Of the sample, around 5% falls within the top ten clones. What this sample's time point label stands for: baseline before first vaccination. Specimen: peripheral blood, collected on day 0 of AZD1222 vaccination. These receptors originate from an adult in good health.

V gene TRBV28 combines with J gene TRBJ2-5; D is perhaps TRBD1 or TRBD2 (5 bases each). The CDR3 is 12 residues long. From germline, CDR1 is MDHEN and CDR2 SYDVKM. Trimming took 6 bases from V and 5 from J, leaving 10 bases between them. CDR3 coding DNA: TGTGCCAGCAGCGGGACGTGGGAGACCCAGTACTTC. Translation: CASSGTWETQYF. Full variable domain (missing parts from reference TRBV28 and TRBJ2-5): DVKVTQSSRYLVKRTGEKVFLECVQDMDHENMFWYRQDPGLGLRLIYFSYDVKMKEKGDIPEGYSVSREKKERFSLILESASTNQTSMYLCASSGTWETQYFGPGTRLLVL.

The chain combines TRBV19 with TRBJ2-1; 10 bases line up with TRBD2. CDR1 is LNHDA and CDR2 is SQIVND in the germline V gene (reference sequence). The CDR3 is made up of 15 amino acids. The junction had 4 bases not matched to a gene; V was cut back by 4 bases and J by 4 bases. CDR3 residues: CASSSRTSGYNEQFF. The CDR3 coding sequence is TGTGCCAGTAGTAGTCGGACTAGCGGTTACAATGAGCAGTTCTTC.

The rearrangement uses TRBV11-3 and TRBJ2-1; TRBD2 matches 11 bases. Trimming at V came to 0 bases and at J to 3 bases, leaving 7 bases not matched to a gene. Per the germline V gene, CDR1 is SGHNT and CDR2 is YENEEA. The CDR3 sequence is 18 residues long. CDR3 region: CASSLDPWTSGFYNEQFF. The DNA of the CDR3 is TGTGCCAGCAGCTTAGATCCCTGGACTAGCGGGTTCTACAATGAGCAGTTCTTC. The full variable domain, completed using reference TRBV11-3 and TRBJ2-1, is EAGVVQSPRYKIIEKKQPVAFWCNPISGHNTLYWYLQNLGQGPELLIRYENEEAVDDSQLPKDRFSAERLKGVDSTLKIQPAELGDSAVYLCASSLDPWTSGFYNEQFFGPGTRLTVL.

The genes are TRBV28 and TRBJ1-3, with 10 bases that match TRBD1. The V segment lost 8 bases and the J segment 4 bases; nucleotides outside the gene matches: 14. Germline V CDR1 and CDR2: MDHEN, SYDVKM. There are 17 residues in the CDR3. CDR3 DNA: TGTGCCAGCCAAACGGGACAGGGGTCAATAGGAGGAAACACCATATATTTT. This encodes CASQTGQGSIGGNTIYF.

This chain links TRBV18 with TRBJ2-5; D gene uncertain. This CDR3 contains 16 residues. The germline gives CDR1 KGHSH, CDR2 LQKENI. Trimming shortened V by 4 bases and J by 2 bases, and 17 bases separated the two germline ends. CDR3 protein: CASSLRKFTPQETQYF. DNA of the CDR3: TGTGCCAGCTCACTGCGCAAGTTTACTCCTCAAGAGACCCAGTACTTC.

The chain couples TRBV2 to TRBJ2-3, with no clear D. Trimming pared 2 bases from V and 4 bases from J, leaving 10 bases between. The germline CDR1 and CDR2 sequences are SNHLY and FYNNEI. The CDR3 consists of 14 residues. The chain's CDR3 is CASSELDPPDTQYF. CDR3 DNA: TGTGCCAGCAGTGAACTAGATCCTCCAGATACGCAGTATTTT.

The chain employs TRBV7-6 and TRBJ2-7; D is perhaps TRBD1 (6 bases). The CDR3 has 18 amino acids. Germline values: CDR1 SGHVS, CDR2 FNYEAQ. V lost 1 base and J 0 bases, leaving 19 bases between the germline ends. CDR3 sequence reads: CASSLGPRGQGDSYEQYF. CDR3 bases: TGTGCCAGCAGCTTAGGTCCCCGGGGACAAGGAGACTCCTACGAGCAGTACTTC.

CDR3 protein: CASSYTTRRVPEQYF. In nucleotides, the CDR3 is TGTGCCAGCAGCTACACGACTAGGAGGGTCCCCGAGCAGTACTTC. The chain carries TRBV28 and TRBJ2-7; TRBD2 might be the D (6 bases). The CDR3 spans 15 residues. The germline gives CDR1 MDHEN, CDR2 SYDVKM. V was cut by 6 bases and J by 6 bases, with 21 bases left in between.

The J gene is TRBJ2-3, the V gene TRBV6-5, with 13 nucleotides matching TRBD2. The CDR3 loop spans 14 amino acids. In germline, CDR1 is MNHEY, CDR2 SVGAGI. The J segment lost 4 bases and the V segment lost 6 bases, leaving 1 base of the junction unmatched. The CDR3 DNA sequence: TGTGCCAGCAGACTAGCGGGAGGGCCAGATACGCAGTATTTT. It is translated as CASRLAGGPDTQYF.

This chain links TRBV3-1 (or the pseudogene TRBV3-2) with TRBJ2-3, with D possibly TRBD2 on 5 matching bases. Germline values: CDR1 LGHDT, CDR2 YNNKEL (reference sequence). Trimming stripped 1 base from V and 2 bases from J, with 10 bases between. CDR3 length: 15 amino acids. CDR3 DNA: TGTGCCAGCAGCCAAGTAGCGACCTCCACAGATACGCAGTATTTT. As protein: CASSQVATSTDTQYF.

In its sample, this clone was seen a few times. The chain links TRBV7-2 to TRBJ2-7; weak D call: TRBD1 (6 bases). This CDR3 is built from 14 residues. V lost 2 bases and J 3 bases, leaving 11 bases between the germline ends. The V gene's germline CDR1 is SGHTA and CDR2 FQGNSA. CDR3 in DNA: TGTGCCAGCAGCTTAAGCCGGGACAACTACGAGCAGTACTTC. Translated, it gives CASSLSRDNYEQYF. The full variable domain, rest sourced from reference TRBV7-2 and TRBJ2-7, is GAGVSQSPSNKVTEKGKDVELRCDPISGHTALYWYRQSLGQGLEFLIYFQGNSAPDKSGLPSDRFSAERTGGSVSTLTIQRTQQEDSAVYLCASSLSRDNYEQYFGPGTRLTVT.

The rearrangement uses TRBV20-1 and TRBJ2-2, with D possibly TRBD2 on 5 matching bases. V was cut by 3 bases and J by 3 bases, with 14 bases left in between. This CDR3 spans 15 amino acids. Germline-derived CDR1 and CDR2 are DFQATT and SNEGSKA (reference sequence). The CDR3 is CSASLSGRDTGELFF. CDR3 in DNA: TGCAGTGCTAGTTTGAGCGGTCGGGACACCGGGGAGCTGTTTTTT.